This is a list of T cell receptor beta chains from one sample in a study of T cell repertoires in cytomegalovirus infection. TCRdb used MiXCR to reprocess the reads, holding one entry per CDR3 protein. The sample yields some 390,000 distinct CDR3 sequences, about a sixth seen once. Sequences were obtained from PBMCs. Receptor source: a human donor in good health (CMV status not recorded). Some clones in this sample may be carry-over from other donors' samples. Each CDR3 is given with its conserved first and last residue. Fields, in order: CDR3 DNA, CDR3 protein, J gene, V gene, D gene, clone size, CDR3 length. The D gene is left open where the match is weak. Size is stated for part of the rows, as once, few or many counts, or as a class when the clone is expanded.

CDR3 DNA: TGCAGTGCTTCTGCGGGGTACAATGAGCAGTTCTTC
CDR3 protein: CSASAGYNEQFF
J gene: TRBJ2-1
V gene: TRBV20-1
D gene: -
clone size: -
CDR3 length: 12

CDR3 DNA: TGTGCCAGCAGCCCCGCCGCGGGAGCCAACTACAATGAGCAGTTCTTC
CDR3 protein: CASSPAAGANYNEQFF
J gene: TRBJ2-1
V gene: TRBV7-6
D gene: TRBD2
clone size: few
CDR3 length: 16

CDR3 DNA: TGTGCCATCAGTGAGCGGGGGGGTGAACCTAACACTGAAGCTTTCTTT
CDR3 protein: CAISERGGEPNTEAFF
J gene: TRBJ1-1
V gene: TRBV10-3
D gene: -
clone size: -
CDR3 length: 16

CDR3 DNA: TGTGCCAGCAGTGAAGCTCGGCAGGCTGGAAACACCATATATTTT
CDR3 protein: CASSEARQAGNTIYF
J gene: TRBJ1-3
V gene: TRBV6-1
D gene: -
clone size: -
CDR3 length: 15

CDR3 DNA: TGTGCCAGCAGAGAGACAGGTCCCATGTACGAGCAGTACTTC
CDR3 protein: CASRETGPMYEQYF
J gene: TRBJ2-7
V gene: TRBV6-2/TRBV6-3
D gene: -
clone size: many
CDR3 length: 14

CDR3 DNA: TGTGCCAGCAGCCATCTGCGGGCATACGAGCAGTACTTC
CDR3 protein: CASSHLRAYEQYF
J gene: TRBJ2-7
V gene: TRBV7-8
D gene: -
clone size: many
CDR3 length: 13

CDR3 DNA: TGTGCCAGCAGCTTAGACGCTGGGTGGTCCTACGAGCAGTACTTC
CDR3 protein: CASSLDAGWSYEQYF
J gene: TRBJ2-7
V gene: TRBV7-6
D gene: -
clone size: -
CDR3 length: 15

CDR3 DNA: TGTGCCAGCAGTTTAGCCCGCCCCCGGGACTACTATAAAGAGACCCAGTACTTC
CDR3 protein: CASSLARPRDYYKETQYF
J gene: TRBJ2-5
V gene: TRBV12-3/TRBV12-4
D gene: TRBD2
clone size: many
CDR3 length: 18

CDR3 DNA: TGTGCCAGCAGCTTGCGGGGGGTGGTCCAGAATGAGCAGTTCTTC
CDR3 protein: CASSLRGVVQNEQFF
J gene: TRBJ2-1
V gene: TRBV7-2
D gene: TRBD2
clone size: many
CDR3 length: 15

CDR3 DNA: TGCGCCAGCAGTGAGTCAACCTCCTATACTGAAGCTTTCTTT
CDR3 protein: CASSESTSYTEAFF
J gene: TRBJ1-1
V gene: TRBV10-1
D gene: -
clone size: -
CDR3 length: 14

CDR3 DNA: TGTGCCAGCAGCTTATTCGGGAGAAATGAAAAACTGTTTTTT
CDR3 protein: CASSLFGRNEKLFF
J gene: TRBJ1-4
V gene: TRBV11-2
D gene: -
clone size: few
CDR3 length: 14

CDR3 DNA: TGTGCCAGTACTCGACAGGGGCCGGCCGGCAATCAGCCCCAGCATTTT
CDR3 protein: CASTRQGPAGNQPQHF
J gene: TRBJ1-5
V gene: TRBV19
D gene: TRBD1
clone size: few
CDR3 length: 16

CDR3 DNA: TGTGCTAGTGGTTTGGTCCGGGACGGCGAATCTCTTCCGTCTGATGGGCTGTTTTTT
CDR3 protein: CASGLVRDGESLPSDGLFF
J gene: TRBJ1-4
V gene: TRBV12-5
D gene: -
clone size: -
CDR3 length: 19

CDR3 DNA: TGTGCCAGCAGCTTAGGGGGCAGGGTTGGAGAGACCCAGTACTTC
CDR3 protein: CASSLGGRVGETQYF
J gene: TRBJ2-5
V gene: TRBV7-2
D gene: -
clone size: many
CDR3 length: 15

CDR3 DNA: TGTGCCAGCAGCTTATATGCCCCGGCAACTAATGAAAAACTGTTTTTT
CDR3 protein: CASSLYAPATNEKLFF
J gene: TRBJ1-4
V gene: TRBV7-8
D gene: -
clone size: few
CDR3 length: 16

CDR3 DNA: TGTGCCAGCAGCCCTCCTCTGGTAGCCGGACAAGAGACCCAGTACTTC
CDR3 protein: CASSPPLVAGQETQYF
J gene: TRBJ2-5
V gene: TRBV7-9
D gene: -
clone size: -
CDR3 length: 16

CDR3 DNA: TGTGCCAGCAGTGAAGGGGTAGCGGGGGGATCTTACAATGAGCAGTTCTTC
CDR3 protein: CASSEGVAGGSYNEQFF
J gene: TRBJ2-1
V gene: TRBV2
D gene: TRBD2
clone size: few
CDR3 length: 17

CDR3 DNA: TGTGCCAGCAGCTTAGAGACCCACTACGAGCAGTACTTC
CDR3 protein: CASSLETHYEQYF
J gene: TRBJ2-7
V gene: TRBV7-7
D gene: -
clone size: many
CDR3 length: 13

CDR3 DNA: TGTGCCAGCAGCTCAGCCCCGGGGGGCCGGGGCGATACGCAGTATTTT
CDR3 protein: CASSSAPGGRGDTQYF
J gene: TRBJ2-3
V gene: TRBV7-8
D gene: -
clone size: many
CDR3 length: 16

CDR3 DNA: TGTGCCAGCAGCTTATTGGCCCGTAATTCACCCCTCCACTTT
CDR3 protein: CASSLLARNSPLHF
J gene: TRBJ1-6
V gene: TRBV11-2
D gene: -
clone size: few
CDR3 length: 14

CDR3 DNA: TGTGCCAGCAGCTTAGCTCCTAGCGGGGGATACAATGAGCAGTTCTTC
CDR3 protein: CASSLAPSGGYNEQFF
J gene: TRBJ2-1
V gene: TRBV7-2
D gene: TRBD2
clone size: many
CDR3 length: 16

CDR3 DNA: TGTGCCAGCAGCCAAGACCCCGCGCAGGGTGGTGGACAGCAGTACTTC
CDR3 protein: CASSQDPAQGGGQQYF
J gene: TRBJ2-7
V gene: TRBV14
D gene: -
clone size: few
CDR3 length: 16

CDR3 DNA: TGTGCCAGCAGCTTAGGGGCGGGTGGGGCCTACGAGCAGTACTTC
CDR3 protein: CASSLGAGGAYEQYF
J gene: TRBJ2-7
V gene: TRBV7-2
D gene: -
clone size: many
CDR3 length: 15

CDR3 DNA: TGTGCCAGCAGCCCCGGTACGGGGGGGCGGGCAGATACGCAGTATTTT
CDR3 protein: CASSPGTGGRADTQYF
J gene: TRBJ2-3
V gene: TRBV5-3
D gene: TRBD2
clone size: few
CDR3 length: 16

CDR3 DNA: TGTGCCAGCTCACCACCGAGGGTCGGCAGCTACAATGAGCAGTTCTTC
CDR3 protein: CASSPPRVGSYNEQFF
J gene: TRBJ2-1
V gene: TRBV18
D gene: -
clone size: -
CDR3 length: 16

CDR3 DNA: TGTGCCAGCAGTTTCCGGGGAAGGGATTCATCTTACTATGGCTACACCTTC
CDR3 protein: CASSFRGRDSSYYGYTF
J gene: TRBJ1-2
V gene: TRBV6-2/TRBV6-3
D gene: -
clone size: -
CDR3 length: 17

CDR3 DNA: TGTGCCAGCAGTTTGGACAGGGGATCATATGGCTACACCTTC
CDR3 protein: CASSLDRGSYGYTF
J gene: TRBJ1-2
V gene: TRBV7-9
D gene: TRBD1
clone size: -
CDR3 length: 14

CDR3 DNA: TGTGCCAGCTCACCGGGGAGGACGGATAATTCACCCCTCCACTTT
CDR3 protein: CASSPGRTDNSPLHF
J gene: TRBJ1-6
V gene: TRBV18
D gene: -
clone size: many
CDR3 length: 15